The source of this T cell receptor beta chain is a study of blood T cells in healthy people across ages. Overall study results and limits: Naive CD4+ cells and diversity were both higher in long-lived donors than in aged donors.

The use of a sample-barcoded 5' primer and a J-beta primer mix characterized a second PCR of roughly 6 to 11 cycles. TCRdb re-called the 5' RACE reads through MiXCR, storing one row per CDR3 protein. The table lists over 1.5 million distinct CDR3 sequences, approximately 50% of them singletons. The CDR3 is 15 amino acids. V shed 2 bases and J 5 bases; nucleotides not matched to a gene: 3. Germline CDR1 is SEHNR and CDR2 is FQNEAQ (reference sequence). In the case of this clonotype: Its antigen remains unidentified.

Collection of around 9.3 milliliters of peripheral blood was performed for each donor. The amount of total RNA extracted per sample was at least 5.5 micrograms. The sequenced material came from blood. This chain uses TRBV7-9 with TRBJ2-1; 10 bases line up with TRBD2. The receptor was derived from a woman between 35 and 50 years old in good health. CDR3 coding DNA: TGTGCCAGCAGCTTATTTACTAGCGGGAACAATGAGCAGTTCTTC. Its protein is CASSLFTSGNNEQFF.